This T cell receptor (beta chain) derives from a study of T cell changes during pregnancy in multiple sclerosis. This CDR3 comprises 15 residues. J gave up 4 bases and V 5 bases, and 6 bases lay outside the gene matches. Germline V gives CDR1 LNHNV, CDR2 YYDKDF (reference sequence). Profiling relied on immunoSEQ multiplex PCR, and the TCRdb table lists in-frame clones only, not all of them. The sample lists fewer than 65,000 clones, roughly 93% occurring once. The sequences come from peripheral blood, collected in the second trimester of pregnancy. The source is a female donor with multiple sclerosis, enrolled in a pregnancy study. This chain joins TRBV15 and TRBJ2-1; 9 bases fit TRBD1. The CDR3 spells CATSSPGQGYNEQFF. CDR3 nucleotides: TGTGCCACCAGCTCCCCGGGACAGGGTTACAATGAGCAGTTCTTC.